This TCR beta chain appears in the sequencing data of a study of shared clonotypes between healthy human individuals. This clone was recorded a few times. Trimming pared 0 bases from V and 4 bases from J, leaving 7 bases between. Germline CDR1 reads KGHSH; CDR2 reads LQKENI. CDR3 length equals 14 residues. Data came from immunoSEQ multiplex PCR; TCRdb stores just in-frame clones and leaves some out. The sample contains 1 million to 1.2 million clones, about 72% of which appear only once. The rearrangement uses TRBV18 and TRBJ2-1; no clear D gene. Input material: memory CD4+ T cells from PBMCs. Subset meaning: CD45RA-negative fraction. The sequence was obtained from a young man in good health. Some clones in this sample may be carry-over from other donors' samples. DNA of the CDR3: TGTGCCAGCTCACCACCGAACAATTACAATGAGCAGTTCTTC. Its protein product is CASSPPNNYNEQFF. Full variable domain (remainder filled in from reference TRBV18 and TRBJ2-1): NAGVMQNPRHLVRRRGQEARLRCSPMKGHSHVYWYRQLPEEGLKFMVYLQKENIIDESGMPKERFSAEFPKEGPSILRIQQVVRGDSAAYFCASSPPNNYNEQFFGPGTRLTVL.